This TCR beta chain was sequenced for a study of post-analysis software for immune sequencing data. Overall study findings and caveats: About five TRBV segments were more frequent in patients than controls; TRBV5-6, TRBV5-1 and TRBV20-1 belonged to this group. Multiple sclerosis was associated with a significant reduction in normalized Chao1 diversity relative to controls.

Remarks on this clonotype: Antigen specificity is unknown.

Researchers reported that TCR beta cDNA libraries carried unique molecular identifiers. T cells numbering 1 to 10 million yielded approximately 500,000 cDNA molecules. TCRdb recomputed calls from the PCR reads with MiXCR, one row per CDR3 protein. The data show about 820,000 distinct CDR3 sequences, about 50% seen once. The CDR3 is 15 amino acids. CDR1 SQVTM and CDR2 ANQGSEA come from the germline V gene. With 7 bases clipped from V and 9 bases from J, the junction kept 12 bases outside the gene matches. The chain carries TRBV29-1 and TRBJ2-1, with 13 positions matching TRBD2. The receptor was isolated from a girl under 18 with multiple sclerosis. Sequenced: blood. CDR3 region: CSGGPGTSGVGEQFF. CDR3 sequence (DNA): TGCAGCGGCGGACCCGGGACTAGCGGGGTCGGTGAGCAGTTCTTC.